This T cell receptor (beta chain) was captured in a study of PD-L1 blockade in urothelial cancer (TCRdb year 2017). General notes on the study: Every patient began therapy in 2014 and was given atezolizumab 1,200 mg intravenously every 3 weeks. An ECOG performance status of 0 or 1 was recorded for the patients, and 0 to 3 prior chemotherapy regimens had been received by the patients. Blood samples were analyzed 3 weeks after the start of treatment (second dose) and 6 weeks after the start of treatment. About 85% of the 29 patients were identified as males with urothelial cancer of bladder origin, and a prior smoking history was reported by 18 of 29 patients. Durable clinical benefit meant progression-free survival longer than 6 months, and TCR features were also tested against progression-free and overall survival. Durable clinical benefit was achieved by nine patients but not by the remaining 20. Blood samples gave median yields of approximately 130,000 T cells and some 80,000 unique TCRs, along with a median clonality of around 0.08. Pretreatment tumor samples, along with matched peripheral blood collected serially before and after atezolizumab treatment, underwent TCR sequencing. Pretreatment blood TCR-seq was available for fewer than 30 patients, at least one posttreatment blood collection was obtained for about 25 patients, and tumor TCR-seq was available for about 25 patients. The study was an exploratory multi-omic analysis of somatic, immune and clinical correlates of response to PD-L1 blockade with atezolizumab in urothelial cancer. In the same patients, whole exome sequencing and RNA sequencing of pretreatment tumors were performed in addition to TCR sequencing. General study outcomes and caveats: Improved progression-free and overall survival was found to be associated with pretreatment peripheral blood TCR clonality below the median. Greater expansion of tumor-associated TCR clones in peripheral blood 3 weeks after the start of treatment was observed in patients with durable benefit (n of about 21, p = 0.022). Because the sample size was small (n ≈ 29) and many of the analyses were exploratory, the results are meant to be hypothesis-generating.

A cohort of 25 to 35 patients with locally advanced or metastatic urothelial carcinoma, treated at Memorial Sloan Kettering on a trial protocol, was included. Peripheral blood mononuclear cells were collected pretreatment and during treatment, at between 1 and 8 total time points per patient. The Qiagen DNeasy Blood extraction kit was used to purify genomic DNA from total PBMCs and tumor samples. PBMCs were collected pretreatment and during treatment, and were isolated and stored as previously described. Synthetic TCR analog templates were spiked into each PCR so that absolute template abundance could be estimated from read counts. TCRbeta CDR3 regions were amplified from genomic DNA with bias-controlled V and J gene primers using the immunoSEQ assay. Sequencing of rearranged TCRbeta segments was done at approximately 20X coverage. The published analysis was carried out like this. Sequencing errors were corrected by clustering, and CDR3s were annotated against IMGT so that V, D and J genes could be assigned. Out-of-frame and stop-codon sequences were excluded, and only productive TCRbeta rearrangements were used in downstream analyses. To compute clonality, Shannon entropy was normalized by the log of the number of unique productive sequences and then subtracted from one. Clones differing between time points or between blood and tumor were identified by Fisher's exact test with Benjamini-Hochberg correction at adjusted p below 0.01. Imported from immuneACCESS, the table was reduced by TCRdb to in-frame sequences with V and J called. These copies leave out some clones; in studies compared against another copy, an unresolved V gene accounts for under half, and the cause of the remainder is not known. That table furnishes V, J and clone size, whereas the DNA furnished D and trimming. Across this sample there are about 39,000 clones, with more than 85% seen only once. The ten largest make up over 1.5% of the sample.

To note about this clone: The antigen this receptor binds is unknown. Base qualities are not provided; no much larger clone lies one nucleotide away.

The clonotype was recovered from a man aged 55 to 69 with urothelial cancer. This material consisted of PBMCs, taken around atezolizumab (anti-PD-L1) treatment.

CDR3 sequence: CASSEYTGWGGYTF. The nucleotide sequence reads as follows: TGTGCCAGCAGTGAATACACAGGGTGGGGTGGCTACACCTTC. The rearrangement combines TRBV25-1 with TRBJ1-2; TRBD1 could be the D gene, as 6 bases match. V is reduced by 0 bases and J by 7 bases, leaving a spacing of 12 bases between them. CDR1 and CDR2, per the germline V gene, are MGHDK and SYGVNS. The CDR3 covers 14 residues, taking in both the cysteine and the phenylalanine. Just the 42-base CDR3 DNA is kept, in frame starting at base 1.